The source of this T cell receptor beta chain is a study of blood T cell repertoires in COVID-19. Assay: immunoSEQ multiplex PCR; the TCRdb copy retains only in-frame clones and omits some. This table holds 300,000 or so clones, over 80% found once. CDR1 SEHNR and CDR2 FQNEAQ come from the germline V gene (reference sequence). Trimming took 2 bases from V and 4 from J, leaving 7 bases between them. The CDR3 has 13 amino acids. The chain is built from TRBV7-9 and TRBJ2-3; TRBD2 is a possible D gene (6 bases). The sample was peripheral blood. This receptor was identified in a woman aged 40 to 50 with acute or convalescent COVID-19. CDR3 loop: CASSLTGADTQYF. The CDR3 DNA reads as TGTGCCAGCAGCTTAACGGGGGCAGATACGCAGTATTTT.